One and the same sample provided the 9 T cell receptor beta chains below, sequenced in a study of T cell responses to AZD1222 COVID-19 vaccine. The table came from immunoSEQ multiplex PCR; TCRdb's copy has only in-frame clones and leaves some out. The sample lists around 100,000 clones; approximately 81% were seen once. The specimen comprised peripheral blood, sampled on day 0 of AZD1222 vaccination. The receptors shown here come from an adult in good health.

This clone was seen more than once but under ten times. The V gene is TRBV28, the J gene TRBJ1-5; 9 bases are a match to TRBD1. CDR1 MDHEN and CDR2 SYDVKM come from the germline V gene. V dropped 6 bases and J dropped 3; count of bases not matched to a gene: 9. The CDR3 length is 16 residues. The DNA for the CDR3 is TGTGCCAGCAGCCGGGACAGGGAAGGGCTCAATCAGCCCCAGCATTTT. The encoded protein is CASSRDREGLNQPQHF.

CDR3 sequence (DNA): TGTGCCAGCAGCGGGCGGACAGGGTACAATGAGCAGTTCTTC. Amino acid sequence: CASSGRTGYNEQFF. The chain combines TRBV14 with TRBJ2-1; 8 nucleotides line up with TRBD1. Germline V gene lookup returns CDR1 SGHDN and CDR2 FVKESK. The CDR3 loop spans 14 amino acids. V dropped 5 bases and J dropped 4; count of bases not matched to a gene: 4.

The genes are TRBV12-3 or TRBV12-4 and TRBJ1-3; D is undetermined. The CDR3 runs to 12 residues. Between the trimmed V and J ends, which lost 3 bases and 4 bases, there was a span of 4 bases. The CDR3 sequence: CASSLSGNTIYF. The CDR3 DNA reads as TGTGCCAGCAGTTTGTCCGGAAACACCATATATTTT.

The V and J genes are TRBV6-5 and TRBJ1-2; 8 bases align to TRBD1. This CDR3 has 13 amino acids. Germline lookup yields CDR1 MNHEY and CDR2 SVGAGI. Trimming at V came to 4 bases and at J to 7 bases, leaving 5 bases not matched to a gene. Here the CDR3 DNA reads TGTGCCAGCAGTTTAGGGACAGGCCGTGGCTACACCTTC. Its translation: CASSLGTGRGYTF.

V gene TRBV7-2 combines with J gene TRBJ2-1; the D gene is possibly TRBD2 (6 bases). Germline V gene data show CDR1 as SGHTA and CDR2 as FQGNSA. This CDR3 is 13 amino acids long. V was trimmed by 1 base and J by 12 bases, leaving 13 bases between them. DNA for the CDR3: TGTGCCAGCAGCTTAGGCGGGACCCACCTGCAGTTCTTC. It encodes CASSLGGTHLQFF.

V and J are TRBV10-3 and TRBJ1-2; 8 bases match TRBD1. Germline V gene lookup returns CDR1 ENHRY and CDR2 SYGVKD. This CDR3 comprises 15 residues. J gave up 7 bases and V 0 bases, and 7 bases lay outside the gene matches. The CDR3 region is CAISESTGQGFGYTF. The CDR3 region has the DNA TGTGCCATCAGTGAGTCGACAGGACAGGGTTTTGGCTACACCTTC.

This chain connects TRBV5-1 to TRBJ1-6; 9 nucleotides match TRBD1. J was trimmed by 7 bases and V by 5 bases; bases with no gene match: 7. Germline values: CDR1 SGHRS, CDR2 YFSETQ. The CDR3 is made up of 15 amino acids. CDR3 DNA sequence: TGCGCCAGCAGGGAAGGGACAGGGAAAAATTCACCCCTCCACTTT. Its protein product is CASREGTGKNSPLHF.

The rearrangement links TRBV28 to TRBJ2-5, with 12 bases fitting TRBD2. The CDR3 length is 19 residues. V lost 3 bases to trimming and J lost 1 base; unmatched junction nucleotides: 12. Germline V lookup: CDR1 MDHEN, CDR2 SYDVKM. CDR3 sequence reads: CASSLGRGSTSGGQETQYF. The CDR3 DNA follows: TGTGCCAGCAGTTTGGGTCGGGGCTCGACTAGCGGGGGCCAAGAGACCCAGTACTTC.

V and J are TRBV6-5 and TRBJ1-5; D may be TRBD1 (5 bases). CDR3 length: 13 amino acids. V lost 6 bases and J 7 bases, leaving 13 bases between the germline ends. CDR1 and CDR2 (germline): MNHEY, SVGAGI. CDR3 amino acids: CASRDTTDQPQHF. As DNA, the CDR3 is TGTGCCAGCAGGGATACGACAGACCAGCCCCAGCATTTT.